This TCR beta chain derives from a study of blood T cell repertoires in COVID-19. Study summary: The origin of the acute and convalescent COVID-19 samples was the United States, Italy and Spain.

The CDR3 comprises 12 residues, both ends counted. CDR1 is SEHNR, CDR2 FQNEAQ, per germline (reference sequence). Sequencing used immunoSEQ multiplex PCR; TCRdb keeps in-frame clones, though not all of them. Among fewer than 350,000 clones listed, around 85% were seen once. Details on this clone: The missing conserved phenylalanine or tryptophan at the end of this CDR3 makes a read error likely. No DNA is shown, since the ends of the CDR3 on it are uncertain; the CDR3 is the one TCRdb lists.

J is TRBJ2-4 and V is TRBV7-9; the tabulated D call, TRBD1, remains unverified against the DNA. Material: PBMCs or T cells enriched from blood (not recorded which). This receptor was obtained from a woman aged 45-65 years who had recovered from COVID-19. This CDR3 is CASSLSGQRLFS.